One sample yielded the 5 T cell receptor beta chains listed below, sequenced in a study of control samples from healthy donors and cancer patients (dated by TCRdb to 2019 to 2021). Receptor amplification or capture employed the immunoSEQ multiplex PCR assay. In its TCRdb copy, this immuneACCESS table keeps in-frame sequences only and misses some clones. Where compared with another copy, unresolved V genes explain less than half of these, and the others have no known cause. This sample is represented by 78,000 or so clones; around 84% of them were singletons. The top ten clones comprise roughly 16% of the sample. Source material: blood. These receptors were collected from a man aged 45-60 years in good health.

The chain combines TRBV28 with TRBJ1-2, with D maybe TRBD1 (5 bases). Trimming removed 4 bases at V and 4 bases at J, with 19 bases between. Germline values: CDR1 MDHEN, CDR2 SYDVKM. CDR3 length: 16 amino acids. Here the CDR3 reads CASSSPGGGAIYGYTF. CDR3 in DNA: TGTGCCAGCAGTTCCCCGGGTGGGGGTGCCATCTATGGCTACACCTTC.

CDR3 in DNA: TGTGCCAGCAGCGCTTCCCGGGCTGTAAAAGAGACCCAGTACTTC. Its translation: CASSASRAVKETQYF. The chain employs TRBV9 and TRBJ2-5; D gene ambiguous. V lost 3 bases and J lost 3, with 15 bases in between. CDR1 and CDR2 (germline): SGDLS, YYNGEE. The CDR3 length is 15 residues.

This chain connects TRBV9 to TRBJ1-3, with D uncertain. Deletions cut 0 bases from V and 0 bases from J, with 13 bases between. CDR1 SGDLS and CDR2 YYNGEE come from the germline V gene. This CDR3 spans 17 amino acids. The DNA of the CDR3 is TGTGCCAGCAGCGTAGATGGCGTATTAAGCTCTGGAAACACCATATATTTT. Protein: CASSVDGVLSSGNTIYF.

This chain uses TRBV6-5 with TRBJ1-1; no firm D call. V was cut by 7 bases and J by 0 bases, with 12 bases left in between. CDR1 is MNHEY and CDR2 is SVGAGI in the germline V gene. The CDR3 extends over 14 amino acids. DNA of the CDR3: TGTGCCAGCACCGAGGCAGCTATGAACACTGAAGCTTTCTTT. Residues: CASTEAAMNTEAFF.

The chain is built from TRBV4-2 and TRBJ2-1; 14 bases fit TRBD2. Germline V gene sequence: CDR1 LGHNA, CDR2 YNFKEQ. The CDR3 is made up of 16 amino acids. Trimming took 4 bases from V and 9 from J; bases not matched to a gene: 8. The chain's CDR3 is CASSRTGTSGSTEQFF. Here the CDR3 DNA reads TGTGCCAGCAGCCGAACCGGGACTAGCGGGAGTACTGAGCAGTTCTTC.